One sample yielded the 18 T cell receptor beta chains listed below, sequenced in a study of T cell responses to AZD1222 COVID-19 vaccine. Only in-frame clones appear in the TCRdb table, and some are missing; sequencing was by immunoSEQ multiplex PCR. The sample includes around 180,000 clones, around nine tenths seen only once; the top ten take about 0.49%. The starting material was peripheral blood, obtained on day 0 of AZD1222 vaccination. The receptor set was obtained from an adult in good health.

The chain joins TRBV18 to TRBJ2-3, with 7 nucleotides matching TRBD2. This CDR3 contains 13 residues. The V gene end was trimmed by 5 bases and the J gene end by 3 bases; junction bases not matched to a gene: 2. CDR1 and CDR2 from the germline V gene are KGHSH and LQKENI. CDR3 sequence (DNA): TGTGCCAGCTCAGCCGGGGGGACAGATACGCAGTATTTT. Translation gives CASSAGGTDTQYF. Filled out from reference TRBV18 and TRBJ2-3, the complete variable domain reads NAGVMQNPRHLVRRRGQEARLRCSPMKGHSHVYWYRQLPEEGLKFMVYLQKENIIDESGMPKERFSAEFPKEGPSILRIQQVVRGDSAAYFCASSAGGTDTQYFGPGTRLTVL.

DNA for the CDR3: TGCGCCAGCAGCTTGGACGGGTCGAACACCGGGGAGCTGTTTTTT. Translated, it gives CASSLDGSNTGELFF. This chain links TRBV5-1 with TRBJ2-2; D unclear. Germline lookup yields CDR1 SGHRS and CDR2 YFSETQ. The length of the CDR3 is 15 residues. The V end lost 0 bases, the J end lost 0 bases, and 6 bases lay between the germline ends.

The rearrangement uses TRBV24-1 and TRBJ2-3, with 9 bases lining up with TRBD2. J gave up 3 bases and V 3 bases, and 6 bases lay outside the gene matches. From germline, CDR1 is KGHDR and CDR2 SFDVKD. The CDR3 spans 16 residues. The CDR3 region has the DNA TGTGCCACCAGTGATAGCGGGAGGCTTCCTACAGATACGCAGTATTTT. Translating it yields CATSDSGRLPTDTQYF.

This clone has a handful of counts. The V and J genes are TRBV4-1 and TRBJ1-1, with a possible D match to TRBD1 (5 bases). V lost 0 bases and J lost 1, with 24 bases in between. The CDR3 sequence is 20 residues long. Germline assignment: CDR1 MGHRA and CDR2 YSYEKL. The CDR3 is CASSQELGLGSGTANTEAFF. As DNA, the CDR3 is TGCGCCAGCAGCCAAGAATTAGGGTTGGGGTCCGGGACGGCGAACACTGAAGCTTTCTTT.

This rearrangement joins TRBV10-3 to TRBJ1-1, with 8 bases aligning to TRBD1. This CDR3 comprises 14 residues. Germline CDR1 reads ENHRY; CDR2 reads SYGVKD. V dropped 6 bases and J dropped 1; count of bases not matched to a gene: 4. CDR3 sequence: CAIRRTGTNTEAFF. As DNA, the CDR3 is TGTGCCATCAGGAGGACAGGGACGAACACTGAAGCTTTCTTT.

Here the CDR3 reads CASSGQGHGELFF. DNA of the CDR3: TGTGCCAGCAGCGGACAGGGGCACGGGGAGCTGTTTTTT. The genes are TRBV25-1 and TRBJ2-2; 9 nucleotides align to TRBD1. In germline, CDR1 is MGHDK, CDR2 SYGVNS. The CDR3 is 13 amino acids. Losses at the gene ends were 6 bases for V and 7 bases for J; bases not matched to a gene: 3.

A few counts support this clone. This chain joins TRBV6-6 and TRBJ1-2; D is perhaps TRBD1 (5 bases). The CDR3 is made up of 13 amino acids. Trimming cost V 6 bases and J 1 base, with 9 bases left between them. Germline CDR1 MNHNY, CDR2 SVGAGI (reference sequence). The CDR3 DNA reads as TGTGCCAGCAGCCCCGGGGGTAACTATGGCTACACCTTC. The encoded protein is CASSPGGNYGYTF.

V gene TRBV7-9 combines with J gene TRBJ2-5, with D uncertain. This CDR3 comprises 15 residues. The ends were cut back, 2 bases at V and 0 bases at J, with 10 bases in the middle. Germline-derived CDR1 and CDR2 are SEHNR and FQNEAQ (reference sequence). The chain's CDR3 is CASSLNGPDQETQYF. DNA for the CDR3: TGTGCCAGCAGCTTAAATGGCCCTGACCAAGAGACCCAGTACTTC.

The chain recombines TRBV7-9 with TRBJ2-5; a weak D match, TRBD2 (5 bases). From germline, CDR1 is SEHNR and CDR2 FQNEAQ (reference sequence). The CDR3 sequence is 15 residues long. V was clipped by 4 bases and J by 7 bases, with 19 bases between them. CDR3: CASSSPTVSRGTQYF. CDR3 DNA sequence: TGTGCCAGCAGCTCACCGACTGTCTCTCGGGGGACCCAGTACTTC.

This clone was counted once. V and J are TRBV5-5 and TRBJ1-6; TRBD1 agrees at 8 bases. The V and J ends lost 2 bases and 7 bases, in that order; junction bases with no gene match: 5. The CDR3 loop spans 15 amino acids. Germline CDR1 reads SGHKS; CDR2 reads YYEKEE (reference sequence). The CDR3 nucleotides read TGTGCCAGCAGCTTAGGGGCAGGGGGCAATTCACCCCTCCACTTT. Protein product: CASSLGAGGNSPLHF.

The CDR3 region is CASSSAFPRYEQYF. The CDR3 nucleotides read TGTGCCAGCAGTTCGGCATTTCCTCGATACGAGCAGTACTTC. The rearrangement joins TRBV28 to TRBJ2-7; D is ambiguous. The germline gives CDR1 MDHEN, CDR2 SYDVKM. V lost 4 bases to trimming and J lost 4 bases, with 14 bases between them. The CDR3 has 14 residues.

The chain links TRBV7-9 to TRBJ1-4; weak D call: TRBD1 (5 bases). Between the trimmed V and J ends, which lost 3 bases and 12 bases, there was a span of 23 bases. The CDR3 is 16 residues long. Germline CDR1 is SEHNR and CDR2 is FQNEAQ (reference sequence). CDR3: CASSLSLQSGGRELFF. CDR3 coding DNA: TGTGCCAGCAGCTTGAGTCTCCAGTCGGGGGGAAGGGAACTGTTTTTT.

The chain links TRBV5-6 to TRBJ2-7; 9 bases align to TRBD1. V gave up 6 bases and J gave up 2 bases; unmatched junction bases: 9. The CDR3 has 15 amino acids. Germline values: CDR1 SGHDT, CDR2 YYEEEE. Here the CDR3 reads CASTLERTGAYEQYF. CDR3 nucleotides: TGTGCCAGCACCCTAGAGAGGACAGGGGCCTACGAGCAGTACTTC.

V gene TRBV7-8 combines with J gene TRBJ1-1; possibly TRBD1 for D (6 bases). This CDR3 spans 15 amino acids. Trimming cost V 1 base and J 3 bases, with 12 bases left between them. Germline assignment: CDR1 SGHVS and CDR2 FQNEAQ. CDR3 bases: TGTGCCAGCAGCTTAGAATCAGGGGCGTACACTGAAGCTTTCTTT. It codes for CASSLESGAYTEAFF.

CDR3 loop: CATSRQDRGVNGYTF. The CDR3, as DNA: TGTGCCACCAGCAGGCAAGACAGGGGGGTAAATGGCTACACCTTC. The rearrangement joins TRBV15 to TRBJ1-2; TRBD1 aligns across 9 bases. CDR1 and CDR2 (germline): LNHNV, YYDKDF (reference sequence). Germline trimming cut 3 bases from V and 6 bases from J; bases unmatched to any gene: 8. There are 15 residues in the CDR3. The whole variable domain, filled in from reference TRBV15 and TRBJ1-2, reads DAMVIQNPRYQVTQFGKPVTLSCSQTLNHNVMYWYQQKSSQAPKLLFHYYDKDFNNEADTPDNFQSRRPNTSFCFLDIRSPGLGDTAMYLCATSRQDRGVNGYTFGSGTRLTVV.

CDR3 region: CASSLVGYGTEAFF. Here the CDR3 DNA reads TGTGCCAGCAGCTTGGTGGGTTACGGCACTGAAGCTTTCTTT. The chain joins TRBV5-6 to TRBJ1-1; D is uncertain. The V end lost 0 bases, the J end lost 4 bases, and 10 bases lay between the germline ends. This CDR3 is 14 amino acids long. Per germline, CDR1 SGHDT and CDR2 YYEEEE.

This chain links TRBV28 with TRBJ1-1, with 9 positions matching TRBD1. CDR3 size: 14 residues. Germline CDR1 is MDHEN and CDR2 is SYDVKM. V lost 6 bases to trimming and J lost 5 bases; unmatched junction nucleotides: 7. CDR3 sequence reads: CASRPTGGGTEAFF. CDR3 DNA: TGTGCCAGCAGACCCACAGGGGGCGGAACTGAAGCTTTCTTT. The entire variable domain, with the rest obtained from reference TRBV28 and TRBJ1-1, is as follows: DVKVTQSSRYLVKRTGEKVFLECVQDMDHENMFWYRQDPGLGLRLIYFSYDVKMKEKGDIPEGYSVSREKKERFSLILESASTNQTSMYLCASRPTGGGTEAFFGQGTRLTVV.

The chain uses TRBV28 and TRBJ1-5, with 10 bases matching TRBD1. Per the germline V gene, CDR1 is MDHEN and CDR2 is SYDVKM. V lost 6 bases, J lost 4 bases, and 6 bases stayed unmatched. The CDR3 totals 15 residues. CDR3 DNA sequence: TGTGCCAGCAGCGACGGGACAGGGGTAAATCAGCCCCAGCATTTT. Translated: CASSDGTGVNQPQHF.